This TCR beta chain is drawn from a study of circulating and synovial CD4+ cells in juvenile arthritis (dated 2014 in TCRdb). Regarding the study in general: Within each patient, the study compared the TCRbeta CDR3 repertoires of three groups: circulating HLA-DR+ CD4 T cells, bulk blood CD4 T cells, and synovial CD4 T cells. The goal of the repertoire sequencing was to confirm that synovial clonotypes were enriched in a circulating synovial-like CD4 T cell subset. Paper-wide results and their limitations: Synovial and circulating pathogenic-like lymphocyte repertoires were less diverse than bulk blood CD4 repertoires, with some CPL samples as oligoclonal as synovium. Traditional Vbeta family usage analysis did not detect the difference between circulating pathogenic-like lymphocytes and bulk blood T cells. Because overlap with synovium rose as sequencing depth increased, the measured fractions of shared clonotypes likely underestimated the overlap of the full repertoire. Because CPL samples and bulk blood CD4 samples differed in T cell genome counts by at least an order of magnitude, sample-size effects were addressed. Circulating pathogenic-like lymphocytes clustered with synovial T cells and shared a substantially higher fraction of CDR3 sequences with synovium than bulk blood.

Libraries were prepared through the immunoSEQ multiplex PCR assay. TCRbeta CDR3 sequencing was carried out by an external provider as a commercial service. Regarding the original processing steps: The analyses used productive nucleotide sequences together with amino acid sequences obtained by in silico translation. Diversity was quantified by Renyi entropy over a range of alpha values, with sample size equalised by taking the median of 200 repeated subsamples. Pairwise repertoire distance was calculated as one minus the Chao-modified Jaccard index, correcting for under-sampling, and used for clustering. Frequency-weighted overlap with synovial clonotypes was calculated across 200 sample sizes, using 200 draws without replacement for each, and the value reported was the one at the size of the smaller sample. Held by TCRdb, this immuneACCESS table contains in-frame sequences only and omits some clones. Under half of the omission traces to an unresolved V gene where checked; the cause of the rest is unknown. Clonal size and the V and J genes are those of that table, whereas D and trimming came from the DNA. The sample profile shows 39,000 or so clones; approximately 96% of them were found once. The top ten clones comprise less than 0.8% of the sample.

The sequenced samples were obtained from patients with active juvenile idiopathic arthritis. Right after thawing, the cells went straight into sorting, and Live/Dead Fixable Near-IR Stain was used to exclude dead cells. Concerning this clone itself: The target of this receptor is not known. Per-base qualities were not stored, and no clone one base away is much larger.

Sequences were obtained from CD4+ T cells from blood. The receptor's source is a human donor with juvenile idiopathic arthritis.

The bases are TGTGCCAGCAGCCCCTTAACTAATGAAGACTATGGCTACACCTTC. Its protein product is CASSPLTNEDYGYTF. The chain couples TRBV7-9 to TRBJ1-2; the D gene cannot be named for sure. The germline V gene encodes CDR1 SEHNR and CDR2 FQNEAQ (reference sequence). From the cysteine through the phenylalanine, the CDR3 covers 15 amino acids. Of the read, only the CDR3 DNA is kept; its 45 bases are in frame from base 1. V is clipped by 5 bases and J by 3 bases, and the sequence between their germline boundaries is 16 bases long.